The 30 T cell receptor beta chains below all came from one sample that was sequenced in a study of tumor-infiltrating lymphocytes in localized non-small cell lung cancer. Clones were read by immunoSEQ multiplex PCR, and TCRdb kept only the in-frame ones, dropping some. Of under 15,000 clones listed, over 70% are singletons. Sequencing was performed on lung tumor tissue. These receptors all come from a human donor with non-small cell lung cancer.

The genes are TRBV9 and TRBJ1-6; 11 nucleotides agree with TRBD1. Per germline, CDR1 SGDLS and CDR2 YYNGEE. The CDR3 runs to 15 residues. The junction had 2 bases not matched to a gene; V was cut back by 2 bases and J by 7 bases. CDR3 sequence reads: CASSVGTGGNSPLHF. As DNA, the CDR3 is TGTGCCAGCAGCGTTGGGACAGGGGGGAATTCACCCCTCCACTTT.

V and J are TRBV4-3 and TRBJ2-5; either TRBD1 or TRBD2 may supply D (5 bases each). The V and J ends lost 0 bases and 0 bases respectively, with 8 bases between them. The germline CDR1 and CDR2 sequences are LGHNA and YSLEER. CDR3 length: 15 residues. Here the CDR3 reads CASSQDLGHQETQYF. The CDR3 DNA follows: TGCGCCAGCAGCCAAGATTTGGGACACCAAGAGACCCAGTACTTC.

This clone showed up just once. V gene TRBV5-1 combines with J gene TRBJ2-5; D might be TRBD2 (5 bases). The CDR3 covers 13 residues. Per germline, CDR1 SGHRS and CDR2 YFSETQ. V was shortened by 0 bases and J by 5 bases, with 8 bases between the two germline ends. In DNA form, the CDR3 reads TGCGCCAGCAGCTTGGCCCGAGGGGAGACCCAGTACTTC. This translates into CASSLARGETQYF.

This rearrangement joins TRBV7-2 to TRBJ2-2; D may be TRBD2 (6 bases). This CDR3 is 16 amino acids long. Trimming left V 3 bases short and J 2 bases short, with 13 bases between. The germline gives CDR1 SGHTA, CDR2 FQGNSA. Here the CDR3 DNA reads TGTGCCAGCAGCTTGCGGGGTTTAGTCAACACCGGGGAGCTGTTTTTT. This sequence encodes CASSLRGLVNTGELFF.

The rearrangement links TRBV5-1 to TRBJ1-2; maybe TRBD1 (5 bases). CDR3 length equals 14 residues. The germline V and J ends were trimmed by 3 bases and 1 base, with 10 bases remaining between them. Germline V gene data show CDR1 as SGHRS and CDR2 as YFSETQ. As DNA, the CDR3 is TGCGCCAGCAGCTCCCCGGGGGGTAACTATGGCTACACCTTC. Translating gives CASSSPGGNYGYTF.

V gene TRBV7-2 combines with J gene TRBJ2-3, with D hard to call. The ends were cut back, 5 bases at V and 4 bases at J, with 13 bases in the middle. Germline V CDR1 and CDR2: SGHTA, FQGNSA. The CDR3 sequence is 14 residues long. The CDR3 loop reads CASSIRSYPDTQYF. The CDR3 DNA sequence: TGTGCCAGCAGCATTCGCAGTTACCCAGATACGCAGTATTTT.

The chain joins TRBV19 to TRBJ1-2; 8 bases match TRBD1. Germline V gene lookup returns CDR1 LNHDA and CDR2 SQIVND (reference sequence). The CDR3 consists of 18 residues. Trimming at V came to 5 bases and at J to 0 bases, leaving 14 bases not matched to a gene. CDR3 region: CASSVTGTGDFSNYGYTF. The CDR3 bases are TGTGCCAGTAGTGTCACCGGGACAGGTGATTTTTCTAACTATGGCTACACCTTC.

The J gene is TRBJ1-1, the V gene TRBV4-1, with TRBD1 matching 8 bases. V trimming: 0 bases; J trimming: 8 bases; junction bases outside the gene matches: 11. This CDR3 contains 16 residues. Germline V lookup: CDR1 MGHRA, CDR2 YSYEKL. This CDR3 is CASSQERAGGGGEAFF. The CDR3, as DNA: TGCGCCAGCAGCCAAGAAAGGGCAGGGGGCGGGGGGGAAGCTTTCTTT.

The V call is TRBV19, the J call TRBJ1-2; D is possibly TRBD1 (5 bases). The germline V gene encodes CDR1 LNHDA and CDR2 SQIVND (reference sequence). V was trimmed by 4 bases and J by 4 bases, leaving 22 bases between them. The CDR3 has 17 residues. CDR3 nucleotides: TGTGCCAGTAGTAATTGGCGTTCAGGGTTTCCCGGCTATGGCTACACCTTC. It is translated as CASSNWRSGFPGYGYTF.

This clone was seen a few times. This chain connects TRBV10-1 to TRBJ2-3; D may match TRBD1 or TRBD2 (5 bases each). Per germline, CDR1 WNHNN and CDR2 SYGVQD (reference sequence). The CDR3 has 14 residues. The V and J ends lost 6 bases and 2 bases respectively, with 12 bases between them. The chain's CDR3 is CASSRDPDTDTQYF. Here the CDR3 DNA reads TGCGCCAGCAGCCGGGACCCCGACACAGATACGCAGTATTTT.

The V gene is TRBV5-4, the J gene TRBJ2-2; the match to TRBD2 covers 9 bases. This CDR3 has 18 residues. J gave up 4 bases and V 3 bases, and 13 bases lay outside the gene matches. Germline loops: CDR1 SGHNT, CDR2 YYREEE (reference sequence). The DNA of the CDR3 is TGTGCCAGCAGCTCCAGGGGCGGTGTAGCGGGGGCCACCGGGGAGCTGTTTTTT. Its translation: CASSSRGGVAGATGELFF.

The chain uses TRBV7-2 and TRBJ2-2, with D possibly being TRBD2 (7 bases). CDR1 SGHTA and CDR2 FQGNSA come from the germline V gene. V lost 3 bases and J lost 4, with 9 bases in between. The CDR3 is made up of 14 amino acids. Here the CDR3 reads CASSLGGPTGELFF. CDR3 nucleotide sequence: TGTGCCAGCAGCTTGGGGGGGCCCACCGGGGAGCTGTTTTTT.

This clone occurred a few times. V and J are TRBV9 and TRBJ2-1; D not resolved. Germline CDR1 SGDLS, CDR2 YYNGEE. V lost 4 bases, J lost 5 bases, and 10 bases lay in between. The CDR3 runs 13 residues. The CDR3 region has the DNA TGTGCCAGCAGCACCCGAATGAACAATGAGCAGTTCTTC. Translation gives CASSTRMNNEQFF.

This clone was detected only once. The genes are TRBV7-9 and TRBJ2-3, with 11 nucleotides matching TRBD1. The CDR3 has 17 residues. The J segment lost 0 bases and the V segment lost 4 bases, leaving 6 bases of the junction unmatched. The germline gives CDR1 SEHNR, CDR2 FQNEAQ (reference sequence). This CDR3 reads CASSSLWDRGSTDTQYF. The CDR3 DNA reads TGTGCCAGCAGCTCCCTTTGGGACAGGGGGAGCACAGATACGCAGTATTTT.

The gene calls are TRBV19 and TRBJ2-5; 12 nucleotides agree with TRBD1. V dropped 7 bases and J dropped 6; count of bases not matched to a gene: 12. The CDR3 spans 16 residues. The V gene's germline CDR1 is LNHDA and CDR2 SQIVND (reference sequence). CDR3 region: CASKQSGTGGEKTQYF. The CDR3 DNA reads TGTGCCAGTAAGCAATCTGGGACAGGGGGCGAAAAGACCCAGTACTTC.

The chain employs TRBV2 and TRBJ2-3; 8 nucleotides line up with TRBD2. The CDR3 covers 16 residues. Germline V CDR1 and CDR2: SNHLY, FYNNEI. J was trimmed by 4 bases and V by 6 bases; bases with no gene match: 12. The CDR3 DNA sequence: TGTGCCAGCAGGTGGGGGCTGCGGGGGGCTGCAGATACGCAGTATTTT. This encodes CASRWGLRGAADTQYF.

The CDR3 sequence is CASSQGWAISATYEQYF. DNA of the CDR3: TGTGCCAGCAGCCAAGGTTGGGCAATCTCGGCAACCTACGAGCAGTACTTC. This chain connects TRBV14 to TRBJ2-7; the D is unclear. CDR1 and CDR2 (germline): SGHDN, FVKESK. The CDR3 has 17 residues. Trimming removed 1 base from V and 2 bases from J, with 18 bases in between.

CDR3: CASSQEGTGRVETQYF. In nucleotides, the CDR3 is TGCGCCAGCAGCCAAGAAGGGACAGGGAGGGTAGAGACCCAGTACTTC. The V and J genes are TRBV4-1 and TRBJ2-5; TRBD1 agrees at 9 bases. V lost 0 bases, J lost 4 bases, and 6 bases stayed unmatched. This CDR3 spans 16 amino acids. CDR1 is MGHRA, CDR2 YSYEKL, per germline.

The CDR3 DNA reads as TGTGCCAGTAGTACGTCGGCCAAAAACATTCAGTACTTC. It encodes CASSTSAKNIQYF. The chain is built from TRBV19 and TRBJ2-4; no reliable D call. This CDR3 is built from 13 residues. The germline V gene encodes CDR1 LNHDA and CDR2 SQIVND (reference sequence). Deletions cut 4 bases from V and 1 base from J, with 5 bases between.

The table lists this clone with a count of one. The chain joins TRBV11-2 to TRBJ2-2, with a weak D call TRBD2 (5 bases). This CDR3 has 15 amino acids. The V end lost 2 bases, the J end lost 4 bases, and 11 bases lay between the germline ends. Germline lookup yields CDR1 SGHAT and CDR2 FQNNGV. CDR3 in amino acids: CASSLFLGSTGELFF. DNA for the CDR3: TGTGCCAGCAGCTTATTCTTGGGGAGCACCGGGGAGCTGTTTTTT.

The J gene is TRBJ2-7, the V gene TRBV15; D is undetermined. V lost 5 bases and J lost 0, with 11 bases in between. Germline V gene sequence: CDR1 LNHNV, CDR2 YYDKDF (reference sequence). The CDR3 loop spans 14 amino acids. The CDR3 sequence is CATSQDADSYEQYF. Written as DNA, the CDR3 is TGTGCCACCAGCCAAGACGCGGACTCCTACGAGCAGTACTTC.

The gene calls are TRBV6-1 and TRBJ2-3; no reliable D call. This CDR3 region has 15 residues. The V end was cut by 5 bases, the J end by 2 bases, with 14 bases between. CDR1 MNHNS and CDR2 SASEGT come from the germline V gene. The CDR3 protein is CASSSQGMNTDTQYF. The DNA of the CDR3 is TGTGCCAGCAGTAGTCAAGGGATGAACACAGATACGCAGTATTTT.

The V gene is TRBV5-1, the J gene TRBJ2-1; TRBD2 matches 8 bases. The CDR3 has 18 residues. V gave up 1 base and J gave up 4 bases; unmatched junction bases: 13. Looked up from germline, CDR1 is SGHRS and CDR2 is YFSETQ. The CDR3 here is CASSLIPSGQTSYNEQFF. The CDR3 DNA reads as TGCGCCAGCAGCTTGATCCCTAGCGGGCAGACCTCATACAATGAGCAGTTCTTC.

This clone is medium-sized in the sample. The chain links TRBV30 to TRBJ2-1; 12 positions agree with TRBD2. Trimming at V came to 7 bases and at J to 0 bases, leaving 4 bases not matched to a gene. CDR1 and CDR2 (germline): GTSNPN, SVGIG (reference sequence). The CDR3 loop spans 15 amino acids. CDR3 protein: CASSSGRGSYNEQFF. The CDR3 nucleotides read TGTGCCTCATCTAGCGGGAGGGGCTCCTACAATGAGCAGTTCTTC.

V and J are TRBV5-6 and TRBJ2-3, with TRBD1 identical over 7 bases. V shed 0 bases and J 4 bases; nucleotides not matched to a gene: 5. Germline CDR1 SGHDT, CDR2 YYEEEE. The CDR3 is 15 amino acids. Here the CDR3 DNA reads TGTGCCAGCAGCTTGGTTGGGGGACAGTCAGATACGCAGTATTTT. Its protein is CASSLVGGQSDTQYF.

V is TRBV18 and J is TRBJ1-1; 7 bases agree with TRBD1. Losses at the gene ends were 8 bases for V and 2 bases for J; bases not matched to a gene: 2. This CDR3 has 12 amino acids. CDR1 is KGHSH and CDR2 is LQKENI in the germline V gene. CDR3 sequence: CASRTGNTEAFF. CDR3 bases: TGTGCCAGCCGGACAGGCAACACTGAAGCTTTCTTT.

This clone was seen more than once but under ten times. The chain combines TRBV30 with TRBJ1-5, with 8 bases identical to TRBD1. V shed 1 base, J shed 6 bases, and the junction held 17 bases outside the gene matches. Germline values: CDR1 GTSNPN, CDR2 SVGIG (reference sequence). The CDR3 has 18 residues. CDR3 nucleotides: TGTGCCTGGAGTGCTTATCAGACGACAGGGGTCTACGGTCAGCCCCAGCATTTT. As protein: CAWSAYQTTGVYGQPQHF.

The chain links TRBV7-7 to TRBJ2-1; 12 positions agree with TRBD2. The CDR3 is 17 residues long. Germline V lookup: CDR1 SSHAT, CDR2 FNYEAQ (reference sequence). The junction had 3 bases not matched to a gene; V was cut back by 1 base and J by 2 bases. CDR3 amino acids: CASSLGSSGRAYNEQFF. The DNA for the CDR3 is TGTGCCAGCAGCTTAGGGTCTAGCGGGAGGGCCTACAATGAGCAGTTCTTC.

The chain uses TRBV9 and TRBJ2-3; D remains unclear. The CDR3 extends over 16 amino acids. Looked up from germline, CDR1 is SGDLS and CDR2 is YYNGEE. Trimming removed 0 bases at V and 1 base at J, with 12 bases between. The CDR3 loop is CASSVGSLAGTDTQYF. The CDR3 DNA reads TGTGCCAGCAGCGTAGGTTCTTTGGCGGGCACAGATACGCAGTATTTT.

The chain links TRBV5-1 to TRBJ1-4; 8 bases match TRBD1. V was clipped by 0 bases and J by 5 bases; unmatched bases: 6. Per germline, CDR1 SGHRS and CDR2 YFSETQ. The CDR3 is made up of 16 amino acids. The CDR3 DNA follows: TGCGCCAGCAGCTTGGGGACAGGGTCGCGGAATGAAAAACTGTTTTTT. This codes for CASSLGTGSRNEKLFF.